This is a list of T cell receptor beta chains from one sample in a study of blood T cell repertoires in COVID-19. Sequenced by immunoSEQ multiplex PCR; TCRdb stores in-frame clones only, minus some. The table includes some 130,000 clones, roughly nine tenths detected once. The sample taken for sequencing was peripheral blood. The receptors shown here come from a middle-aged man with active COVID-19. Both conserved end residues are part of each CDR3. A D gene is named only where the DNA matches it firmly. A clone size is listed for some rows: how often the clone was seen (once, few, many), or a class if it is expanded.

CASSQDRMNTEAFF	TGTGCCAGCAGCCAAGACAGGATGAACACTGAAGCTTTCTTT	.	TRBV7-9	TRBJ1-1	.
CAIGAGNQPQHF	TGTGCCATAGGGGCGGGGAATCAGCCCCAGCATTTT	.	TRBV10-3	TRBJ1-5	.
CASEDGGGHRTYTF	TGTGCCAGCGAGGATGGGGGGGGACACAGAACCTACACCTTC	.	TRBV6-5	TRBJ1-2	.
CASSVDRVYGYTF	TGTGCCAGCAGCGTGGACAGGGTCTATGGCTACACCTTC	.	TRBV7-2	TRBJ1-2	TRBD1
CASSLLQGSGGGGETQYF	TGTGCCAGCAGCTTGCTACAGGGGAGCGGGGGAGGCGGAGAGACCCAGTACTTC	.	TRBV7-6	TRBJ2-5	.
CASSLFSRGNQETQYF	TGTGCCAGCAGCTTATTTTCCAGAGGTAATCAAGAGACCCAGTACTTC	.	TRBV7-2	TRBJ2-5	.
CAISPSAGDEQFF	TGTGCCATCAGCCCCTCAGCGGGGGATGAGCAGTTCTTC	.	TRBV10-3	TRBJ2-1	TRBD2
CASSYYNEQFF	TGTGCCAGCAGCTATTACAATGAGCAGTTCTTC	.	TRBV2	TRBJ2-1	.
CASSGSGTVYALNTEAFF	TGTGCCAGCAGCGGTTCCGGGACAGTCTACGCCCTGAACACTGAAGCTTTCTTT	once	TRBV9	TRBJ1-1	TRBD1
CASGRTMDNSPLHF	TGTGCCAGCGGACGGACTATGGATAATTCACCCCTCCACTTT	.	TRBV27	TRBJ1-6	.
CASSETGGSNYGYTF	TGTGCCAGCAGCGAGACAGGGGGAAGTAACTATGGCTACACCTTC	.	TRBV5-6	TRBJ1-2	TRBD1
CASAGGGTDTQYF	TGTGCCAGCGCCGGCGGGGGAACAGATACGCAGTATTTT	.	TRBV6-5	TRBJ2-3	TRBD2
CASSLGYRGTDNSPLHF	TGTGCCAGCAGCTTGGGTTACAGGGGGACTGATAATTCACCCCTCCACTTT	.	TRBV5-6	TRBJ1-6	TRBD1
CASSLGENQPQHF	TGTGCCAGCAGCTTGGGGGAGAATCAGCCCCAGCATTTT	few	TRBV5-5	TRBJ1-5	.
CASSQTLGREGNYGYTF	TGTGCCAGCAGCCAGACATTGGGGAGGGAGGGAAACTATGGCTACACCTTC	.	TRBV3-1/TRBV3-2	TRBJ1-2	.
CASSLQDRVDGYTF	TGTGCCAGCAGCTTACAAGACAGGGTAGATGGCTACACCTTC	.	TRBV7-9	TRBJ1-2	TRBD1
CASKPAGWTYNEQFF	TGTGCCAGCAAACCAGCGGGGTGGACCTACAATGAGCAGTTCTTC	.	TRBV28	TRBJ2-1	TRBD2
CASSVGQLGYTGELFF	TGTGCCAGCAGCGTTGGACAGTTGGGGTACACCGGGGAGCTGTTTTTT	.	TRBV9	TRBJ2-2	.
CASRLGLTKGGELFF	TGTGCCAGCCGACTGGGACTCACGAAGGGCGGGGAGCTGTTTTTT	.	TRBV27	TRBJ2-2	.
CASSQVRTGGLDEQFF	TGTGCCAGCAGCCAAGTTCGGACAGGGGGCTTGGATGAGCAGTTCTTC	.	TRBV14	TRBJ2-1	TRBD1
CASSFGTALFFHNEQFF	TGTGCCAGCAGCTTTGGTACAGCTTTATTTTTTCACAATGAGCAGTTCTTC	.	TRBV5-6	TRBJ2-1	.
CASSRVLTGNTIYF	TGTGCCAGCAGTCGGGTCTTAACTGGAAACACCATATATTTT	.	TRBV6-5	TRBJ1-3	.
CATSDSRAGLNEQFF	TGTGCCACCAGTGATTCCAGGGCAGGGTTAAATGAGCAGTTCTTC	.	TRBV24-1	TRBJ2-1	.
CATSRGAGQGAGEQYF	TGTGCCACCAGCAGAGGTGCGGGACAGGGGGCTGGAGAGCAGTACTTC	.	TRBV15	TRBJ2-7	TRBD1
CASRVDRAVFGTDTQYF	TGTGCAAGTCGCGTTGACAGGGCAGTTTTTGGCACAGATACGCAGTATTTT	.	TRBV12-2	TRBJ2-3	.
CATQGMNYYGYTF	TGTGCCACTCAGGGAATGAACTACTATGGCTACACCTTC	.	TRBV19	TRBJ1-2	.
CATSAKSRLAGDNEQFF	TGTGCCACCAGTGCCAAATCACGACTAGCGGGAGACAATGAGCAGTTCTTC	once	TRBV24-1	TRBJ2-1	TRBD2
CASSYRLSSGNTIYF	TGTGCCAGCTCATACAGGCTGAGCTCTGGAAACACCATATATTTT	.	TRBV6-5	TRBJ1-3	.